This T cell receptor beta chain was profiled in a study of T-cell memory formation after mild COVID-19. Study results and limitations: A subset of responding clones appeared in pre-infection memory, suggesting cross-reactive memory joined. Contracting CD4+ clones lay largely in CM and EM, with CD8+ ones residing in EMRA.

V lost 5 bases, J lost 2 bases, and 15 bases lay in between. The length of the CDR3 is 15 residues. Looked up from germline, CDR1 is SGHNT and CDR2 is YENEEA. MiXCR, applied by TCRdb to the 5' RACE reads, yields one record per CDR3 protein. Among hundreds of thousands of distinct CDR3 sequences, over 25% were seen once, and the ten largest hold roughly 12%. Comments on this clonotype: Its antigen is not identified.

This TCR was sampled from an adult woman who had mild COVID-19 (a few samples of this study predate the infection). Cell type and time point are not known. The rearrangement uses TRBV11-3 and TRBJ1-2; no clear D. The sample was PBMCs or a T cell subset sorted from them (not recorded which). The CDR3 DNA reads TGTGCCAGCAGCCCCACAGCAACCCCCAACTATGGCTACACCTTC. It yields the protein CASSPTATPNYGYTF.